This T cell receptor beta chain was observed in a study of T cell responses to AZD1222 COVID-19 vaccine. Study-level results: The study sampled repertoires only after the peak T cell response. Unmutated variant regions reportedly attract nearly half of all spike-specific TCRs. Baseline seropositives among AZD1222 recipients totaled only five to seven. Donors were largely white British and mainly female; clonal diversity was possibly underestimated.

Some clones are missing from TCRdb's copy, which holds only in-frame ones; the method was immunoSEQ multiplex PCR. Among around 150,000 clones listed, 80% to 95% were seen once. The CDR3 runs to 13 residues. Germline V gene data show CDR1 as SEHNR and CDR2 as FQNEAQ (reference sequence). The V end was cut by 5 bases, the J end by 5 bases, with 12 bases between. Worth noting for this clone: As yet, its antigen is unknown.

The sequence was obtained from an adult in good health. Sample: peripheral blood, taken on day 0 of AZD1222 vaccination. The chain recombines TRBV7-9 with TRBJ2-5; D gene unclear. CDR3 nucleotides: TGTGCCAGCAGCCCACCAGGCGAGGAGACCCAGTACTTC. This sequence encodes CASSPPGEETQYF.